This TCR beta chain was identified during a study of blood T cell repertoires in COVID-19. In the original workflow: Estimates of nucleated cell counts were drawn from the amplification of reference gene primers. TCRdb keeps only in-frame clones here, not all; method: immunoSEQ multiplex PCR. The V and J calls and the clone size are those of that table, but D and trimming were determined from the DNA. The sample includes about 140,000 clones, just under 85% seen only once; the top ten take roughly 3.5%. Individuals aged 18 to 89 years were recruited from 20 to 25 US areas. The trim removed 9 bases at V and 6 bases at J, leaving 8 bases unmatched. The CDR3 is 14 amino acids. Germline CDR1 is MNHEY and CDR2 is SMNVEV (reference sequence).

This chain links TRBV27 with TRBJ1-6; 7 bases agree with TRBD1. The sample taken for sequencing was PBMCs or T cells enriched from blood (not recorded which). This sequence originates from a woman aged 45-60 years with acute COVID-19. The CDR3 reads CASSGGGANSPLHF. For the CDR3, the DNA is TGTGCCAGTAGTGGAGGGGGCGCTAATTCACCCCTCCACTTT.